The next 8 T cell receptor beta chains were all read from a single sample in a study of blood T cells in healthy people across ages (dated by TCRdb to between 2014 and 2016). Libraries were prepared through 5' RACE. Data came from an Illumina HiSeq 2500. A second roughly 6 to 12 cycle PCR used a sample-barcoded 5' primer and a J-beta primer mix. TCRdb handled the public reads itself, with Q25 trimming in fastp and clone calling in MiXCR, and kept productive beta chains. Merged by CDR3 protein, the rows form single entries marked with the most common genes and DNA. This sample has 1.5 million to 2 million distinct CDR3 sequences in its table, and roughly 49% of those were observed once. Jointly, the top ten make up approximately 2.1% of the sample. The specimen was blood. The receptors derive from a woman aged 35 to 49 in good health.

The sample holds one count of this clonotype. The chain uses TRBV2 and TRBJ1-2; D call uncertain. The V end lost 2 bases, the J end lost 6 bases, and 19 bases lay between the germline ends. Germline CDR1 and CDR2: SNHLY and FYNNEI. The CDR3 runs to 16 residues. CDR3 in amino acids: CASSEFIAADKDGYTF. The CDR3 coding sequence is TGTGCCAGCAGTGAATTCATCGCGGCCGATAAAGATGGCTACACCTTC.

This clonotype was counted a single time. The chain couples TRBV7-9 to TRBJ2-3; D not resolved. V was shortened by 3 bases and J by 1 base, with 17 bases between the two germline ends. Germline V gene sequence: CDR1 SEHNR, CDR2 FQNEAQ (reference sequence). The CDR3 totals 17 residues. The CDR3 sequence: CASSFSGSEWGTDTQYF. The CDR3 nucleotides read TGTGCCAGCAGCTTCTCCGGGTCCGAGTGGGGCACAGATACGCAGTATTTT. The full variable domain, completed using reference TRBV7-9 and TRBJ2-3, is DTGVSQNPRHKITKRGQNVTFRCDPISEHNRLYWYRQTLGQGPEFLTYFQNEAQLEKSRLLSDRFSAERPKGSFSTLEIQRTEQGDSAMYLCASSFSGSEWGTDTQYFGPGTRLTVL.

This sequence joins TRBV4-2 and TRBJ1-1; no reliable D call. The length of the CDR3 is 14 residues. Germline CDR1 LGHNA, CDR2 YNFKEQ. V gave up 6 bases and J gave up 0 bases, with 11 bases separating them. The CDR3 sequence: CASSSRAVNTEAFF. The CDR3 DNA is TGTGCCAGCAGTTCCCGGGCGGTGAACACTGAAGCTTTCTTT.

This clonotype was picked up a small number of times. This chain links TRBV6-5 with TRBJ2-5; possibly TRBD1 or TRBD2 for D (6 bases each). CDR1 is MNHEY, CDR2 SVGAGI, per germline. V was cut by 2 bases and J by 2 bases, with 18 bases left in between. The CDR3 covers 17 residues. The CDR3 loop reads CASSYVRGLGTQETQYF. In DNA form, the CDR3 reads TGTGCCAGCAGTTACGTCCGGGGGCTGGGGACTCAAGAGACCCAGTACTTC.

The CDR3 region is CSASLFGRGPDQPQHF. The DNA for the CDR3 is TGCAGTGCTAGTCTGTTTGGCAGGGGGCCCGATCAGCCCCAGCATTTT. The chain couples TRBV20-1 to TRBJ1-5; 8 bases fit TRBD1. The ends lost 3 bases at V and 5 bases at J; junction bases unmatched: 12. The CDR3 is 16 residues long. The V gene's germline CDR1 is DFQATT and CDR2 SNEGSKA (reference sequence).

The chain links TRBV7-2 to TRBJ2-7; maybe TRBD2 (5 bases). The J call may be incorrect, as the DNA end agrees better with TRBJ2-5. Germline V gene sequence: CDR1 SGHTA, CDR2 FQGNSA. There are 15 residues in the CDR3. CDR3 protein: CASSLLGNTGETQYF. CDR3 in DNA: TGTGCCAGCAGCTTACTGGGAAACACGGGGGAGACCCAGTACTTC.

This clonotype has a handful of counts. The chain recombines TRBV6-2 or TRBV6-3 with TRBJ1-2; D is unresolved. CDR3 size: 15 residues. The germline V gene has CDR1 MNHEY and CDR2 SVGEGT. V was shortened by 6 bases and J by 0 bases, with 14 bases between the two germline ends. In DNA form, the CDR3 reads TGTGCCAGCAGCCCTGGGATCGGTACTAACTATGGCTACACCTTC. Translated: CASSPGIGTNYGYTF.

The rearrangement uses TRBV7-2 and TRBJ2-5; D is ambiguous. The CDR3 covers 15 residues. Germline-derived CDR1 and CDR2 are SGHTA and FQGNSA. V was clipped by 1 base and J by 4 bases, with 13 bases between them. CDR3 in amino acids: CASSLGTGTPETQYF. CDR3 coding DNA: TGTGCCAGCAGCTTAGGGACCGGCACCCCAGAGACCCAGTACTTC.